The sequence of this TCR beta chain was determined in a study of human thymus T cells (dated by TCRdb to the early 2020s). As for the study more broadly: The study used under 10 infant thymus samples plus four related peripheral blood samples to characterize TCR alpha and beta repertoires. Donor ages ranging from about 7 to 250 days were recorded, and more than 5 male and a couple of female infants were included in the cohort.

Using the immunoSEQ multiplex PCR assay, the TCRB and TCRAD loci were amplified from a standardized quantity of quality-controlled genomic DNA. Amplicons spanned the V(D)J region at a length sufficient to cover the CDR3 and identify V and J genes. The commercial immunoSEQ service was used to sequence amplicons on an Illumina platform. The paper's data handling went like this. Corrections for primer bias and sequencing errors followed previously described methods, while TCRAD and TCRB definitions were based on the IMGT database. The repertoires were analysed using immunoSEQ Analyzer 3.0 and VDJTools for basic statistics, V/J segment usage, diversity estimates, rarefaction and pairwise overlap. Diversity was estimated with Chao1, ChaoE, Efron-Thisted, Shannon and inverse Simpson indices, and also on datasets down-sampled to the smallest sample. Repertoire overlap was assessed by strict matching of CDR3 nucleotide sequence, V gene and J gene, and clustering was done by Jaccard-based multidimensional scaling. TCRdb limited this immuneACCESS table to in-frame rearrangements with V and J called. A share of clones is missing; checked studies link under half to unresolved V genes, and the rest is unexplained. Clonal size and the V and J genes are those of that table, whereas D and trimming came from the DNA. In this sample the table shows fewer than 85,000 clones, roughly 95% of which occur a single time. The ten most abundant clones make up 0.03% to 0.035% of the sample.

The thymus tissue came from surgical resects taken out during corrective cardiac surgery. In Finland, the donors were immunologically healthy infants who were having open corrective cardiac surgery for congenital heart defects. Thymocytes were released mechanically from tissue and stored at -70 °C as pellets of roughly 9-32 million cells. Genomic DNA was extracted from frozen cell pellets with a QIAsymphony instrument. V is reduced by 4 bases and J by 5 bases, leaving a spacing of 11 bases between them. The germline V gene yields SNHLY for CDR1 and FYNNEI for CDR2. The CDR3 measures 13 amino acids from cysteine to phenylalanine. Only the CDR3 region is kept as DNA, spanning 39 bases read in frame from base 1. A word on this clone: This clone's antigen is unknown. Nothing much larger sits one base from this clone, and base qualities are not available.

What the research found in general, with its limitations: Usage of V and J gene segments appeared to be biased in both the thymic and the peripheral blood repertoires. The related research found that thymic TCR repertoires overlapped highly between unrelated individuals. On average, thymus samples gave around 810,000 unique TCRB clonotypes, whereas blood samples gave 75,000 to 95,000.

Sequenced material: thymus tissue. This receptor chain uses TRBV2 and TRBJ1-2; TRBD1 is a possible D gene, resting on 5 matching bases. The clonotype was recovered from a girl in the first two years of life with a congenital heart defect but otherwise immunologically healthy. The DNA sequence reads TGTGCCAGCAGTGGCGGGGGGAAATATGGCTACACCTTC. Translated, it reads CASSGGGKYGYTF.